The T cell receptor (beta chain) under discussion was sequenced for a study of blood T cell repertoires in COVID-19. V was pared by 3 bases and J by 3 bases, with 2 bases of the junction left unmatched. Per germline, CDR1 SGHRS and CDR2 YFSETQ. The CDR3 totals 14 residues. Using immunoSEQ multiplex PCR, the repertoire was profiled, and TCRdb retains in-frame clones only, with some absent. The sample gives under 200,000 clones, around four fifths of which show up once; about 2.5% is in the top ten. This clone was detected once. Other DNA sequences in the same sample also yield this CDR3. The genes are TRBV5-1 and TRBJ2-3, with 9 bases fitting TRBD1. The specimen was peripheral blood. This receptor was taken from a woman of 80 years or more with COVID-19, enrolled during active disease. The CDR3 bases are TGCGCCAGCAGCTGGGACAGGGTTACAGATACGCAGTATTTT. Translation gives CASSWDRVTDTQYF. Filled out from reference TRBV5-1 and TRBJ2-3, the complete variable domain reads KAGVTQTPRYLIKTRGQQVTLSCSPISGHRSVSWYQQTPGQGLQFLFEYFSETQRNKGNFPGRFSGRQFSNSRSEMNVSTLELGDSALYLCASSWDRVTDTQYFGPGTRLTVL.